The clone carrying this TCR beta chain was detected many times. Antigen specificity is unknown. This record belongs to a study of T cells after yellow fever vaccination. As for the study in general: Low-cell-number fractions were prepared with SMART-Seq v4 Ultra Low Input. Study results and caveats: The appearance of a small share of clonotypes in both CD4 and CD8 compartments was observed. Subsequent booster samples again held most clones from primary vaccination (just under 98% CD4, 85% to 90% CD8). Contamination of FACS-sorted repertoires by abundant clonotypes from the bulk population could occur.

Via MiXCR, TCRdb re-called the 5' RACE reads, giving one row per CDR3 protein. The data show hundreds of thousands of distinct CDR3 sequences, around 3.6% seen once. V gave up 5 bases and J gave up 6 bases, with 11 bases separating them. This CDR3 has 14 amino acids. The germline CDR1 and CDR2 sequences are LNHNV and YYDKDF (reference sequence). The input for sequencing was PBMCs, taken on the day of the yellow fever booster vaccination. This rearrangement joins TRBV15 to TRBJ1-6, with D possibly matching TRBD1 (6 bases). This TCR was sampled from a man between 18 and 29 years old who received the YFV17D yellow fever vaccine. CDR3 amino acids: CATSSRQANSPLHF. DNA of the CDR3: TGTGCCACCAGCTCCCGACAGGCTAATTCACCCCTCCACTTT.